This T cell receptor beta chain is drawn from a study of beta chain features in type 1 diabetes. cDNA synthesis used the whole RNA isolate, giving expressed TCRB sequences. The assay was immunoSEQ multiplex PCR, and TCRdb's table has in-frame clones only and misses some. The table lists 450,000 to 600,000 clones, approximately 28% of them singletons, with roughly 0.06% in the top ten. Deletions cut 0 bases from V and 6 bases from J, with 15 bases between. The CDR3 sequence is 14 residues long. The V gene's germline CDR1 is SQVTM and CDR2 ANQGSEA. The gene calls are TRBV29-1 and TRBJ2-7; the D is unclear. Sequencing was done on a sample of naive CD4+ T cells from blood. This sequence originates from a man aged 18 to 29 in good health. This CDR3 is CSVEDSKLSAEQYF. The DNA for the CDR3 is TGCAGCGTTGAAGATTCGAAGTTATCGGCCGAGCAGTACTTC.